The sequence of this T cell receptor (beta chain) was determined in a study of OX40 agonist ivuxolimab in advanced cancers. Study details: Prior anti-PD-1, anti-PD-L1 or anti-CTLA-4 therapy was allowed; around 40% had some.

The germline V gene encodes CDR1 KGHSH and CDR2 LQKENI. The CDR3 has 15 amino acids. V was cut by 3 bases and J by 1 base, with 12 bases left in between. The investigators sampled blood at baseline, at cycle 4 day 1, and at cycle 7 day 1. TCRdb keeps only in-frame clones here, not all; method: immunoSEQ multiplex PCR. The sample yields about 52,000 clones, 65% to 85% seen once. This chain uses TRBV18 with TRBJ1-1, with D hard to call. The source is an adult with an advanced solid tumor such as melanoma, head and neck, liver or kidney cancer. The starting material was CD4+ or CD8+ T cells sorted from blood, obtained in a trial of the OX40 agonist ivuxolimab. CDR3 in amino acids: CASSPSSSGNTEAFF. The CDR3 DNA is TGTGCCAGCTCACCGTCGTCATCGGGGAACACTGAAGCTTTCTTT.